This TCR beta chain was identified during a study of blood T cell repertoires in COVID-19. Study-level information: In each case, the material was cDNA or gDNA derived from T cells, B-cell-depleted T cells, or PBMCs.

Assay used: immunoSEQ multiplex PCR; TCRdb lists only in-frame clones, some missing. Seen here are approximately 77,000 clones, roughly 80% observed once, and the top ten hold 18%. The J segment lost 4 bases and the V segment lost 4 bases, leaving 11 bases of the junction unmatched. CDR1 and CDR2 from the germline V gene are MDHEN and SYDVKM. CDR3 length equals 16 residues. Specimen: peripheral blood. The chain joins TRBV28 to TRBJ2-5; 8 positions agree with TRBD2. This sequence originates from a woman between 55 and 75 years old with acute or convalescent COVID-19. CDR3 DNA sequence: TGTGCCAGCAGTTCCCCCGGGGGGGCCAATGGAGAGACCCAGTACTTC. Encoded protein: CASSSPGGANGETQYF.